Each of the 16 T cell receptor beta chains below was sequenced from the same sample in a study of identifying expanded T cells in peripheral blood. The table came from immunoSEQ multiplex PCR; TCRdb's copy has only in-frame clones and leaves some out. The table records about 90,000 clones, 70% to 90% of them present only once. Sequencing input: blood. The receptor source for this set is a person aged 18-70 years in good health.

The genes are TRBV7-9 and TRBJ2-5; 8 bases are a match to TRBD1. Per the germline V gene, CDR1 is SEHNR and CDR2 is FQNEAQ (reference sequence). The CDR3 has 16 residues. After removal of 5 bases from V and 5 bases from J, the junction contained 13 bases not matched to a gene. As DNA, the CDR3 is TGTGCCAGCAGCCCCTGGGGACAGGACCTCCGGGAGACCCAGTACTTC. It encodes CASSPWGQDLRETQYF.

This clone is a singleton in its sample. The chain links TRBV2 to TRBJ1-2; D is possibly TRBD1 (6 bases). CDR1 and CDR2 (germline): SNHLY, FYNNEI. The CDR3 totals 14 residues. V lost 7 bases and J 5 bases, leaving 17 bases between the germline ends. As DNA, the CDR3 is TGTGCCAGCACTAGGGAGCGGCAGGGGTATGGCTACACCTTC. It specifies CASTRERQGYGYTF.

The chain recombines TRBV4-1 with TRBJ1-2; D uncertain. The ends were cut back, 1 base at V and 6 bases at J, with 9 bases in the middle. Looked up from germline, CDR1 is MGHRA and CDR2 is YSYEKL. This CDR3 contains 13 residues. The DNA of the CDR3 is TGCGCCAGCAGCCAAGTCAATCGAGATGGCTACACCTTC. It codes for CASSQVNRDGYTF.

The V and J genes are TRBV5-4 and TRBJ2-3; D gene unclear. CDR1 is SGHNT, CDR2 YYREEE, per germline (reference sequence). The CDR3 has 16 amino acids. Trimming pared 0 bases from V and 0 bases from J, leaving 11 bases between. CDR3 DNA sequence: TGTGCCAGCAGCTTGGCCTCGCTGGGTAGCACAGATACGCAGTATTTT. It yields the protein CASSLASLGSTDTQYF. Full variable domain (rest looked up from reference TRBV5-4 and TRBJ2-3): ETGVTQSPTHLIKTRGQQVTLRCSSQSGHNTVSWYQQALGQGPQFIFQYYREEENGRGNFPPRFSGLQFPNYSSELNVNALELDDSALYLCASSLASLGSTDTQYFGPGTRLTVL.

This sequence joins TRBV27 and TRBJ2-1; maybe TRBD2 (5 bases). The CDR3 extends over 13 amino acids. Germline CDR1 and CDR2: MNHEY and SMNVEV (reference sequence). Trimming removed 2 bases at V and 5 bases at J, with 7 bases between. The chain's CDR3 is CASSLGRDNEQFF. The CDR3 bases are TGTGCCAGCAGTTTAGGGCGGGACAATGAGCAGTTCTTC.

The chain carries TRBV2 and TRBJ1-6, with 7 bases fitting TRBD1. V lost 3 bases to trimming and J lost 7 bases; unmatched junction nucleotides: 6. The CDR3 sequence is 15 residues long. CDR1 and CDR2 (germline): SNHLY, FYNNEI. The CDR3 DNA reads TGTGCCAGCAGTGACCGGGACAGCCTAAATTCACCCCTCCACTTT. Encoded protein: CASSDRDSLNSPLHF. Based on the CDR3 plus reference TRBV2 and TRBJ1-6, the full variable domain is EPEVTQTPSHQVTQMGQEVILRCVPISNHLYFYWYRQILGQKVEFLVSFYNNEISEKSEIFDDQFSVERPDGSNFTLKIRSTKLEDSAMYFCASSDRDSLNSPLHFGNGTRLTVT.

This clone was seen a single time. The chain links TRBV4-3 to TRBJ2-3, with 11 nucleotides matching TRBD1. The CDR3 is made up of 16 amino acids. With 1 base clipped from V and 8 bases from J, the junction kept 8 bases outside the gene matches. The germline CDR1 and CDR2 sequences are LGHNA and YSLEER. CDR3 coding DNA: TGCGCCAGCAGCCAAGGGACCGGGACAGGGGGTTCTACGCAGTATTTT. It is translated as CASSQGTGTGGSTQYF.

This clone was seen a handful of times. The rearrangement joins TRBV7-2 to TRBJ1-5; unclear D gene. Germline-derived CDR1 and CDR2 are SGHTA and FQGNSA. This CDR3 has 15 residues. V shed 1 base and J shed 1 base, with 8 bases lying between them. The CDR3 loop reads CASSLVSQSNQPQHF. CDR3 sequence (DNA): TGTGCCAGCAGCTTAGTATCGCAGAGCAATCAGCCCCAGCATTTT.

The chain employs TRBV11-1 and TRBJ1-6; D not certain. The CDR3 totals 14 residues. The V gene's germline CDR1 is SGHAT and CDR2 FQDESV (reference sequence). Deletions cut 0 bases from V and 8 bases from J, with 8 bases between. The CDR3 reads CASSLAPGDSPLHF. For the CDR3, the DNA is TGTGCCAGCAGCTTAGCGCCCGGGGATTCACCCCTCCACTTT.

The chain joins TRBV7-2 to TRBJ1-3; the D is unclear. This CDR3 comprises 16 residues. Germline CDR1 is SGHTA and CDR2 is FQGNSA. V lost 0 bases and J 0 bases, leaving 9 bases between the germline ends. CDR3 bases: TGTGCCAGCAGCTTAGCCCAGCCCATCTCTGGAAACACCATATATTTT. It translates to CASSLAQPISGNTIYF. Filled out from reference TRBV7-2 and TRBJ1-3, the complete variable domain reads GAGVSQSPSNKVTEKGKDVELRCDPISGHTALYWYRQSLGQGLEFLIYFQGNSAPDKSGLPSDRFSAERTGGSVSTLTIQRTQQEDSAVYLCASSLAQPISGNTIYFGEGSWLTVV.

The V gene is TRBV7-9, the J gene TRBJ1-2, with TRBD1 identical over 7 bases. The ends lost 1 base at V and 5 bases at J; junction bases unmatched: 13. Germline-derived CDR1 and CDR2 are SEHNR and FQNEAQ (reference sequence). The CDR3 covers 17 residues. The DNA of the CDR3 is TGTGCCAGCAGCTTAGGAGGAGACAGGGCCAACCTGTATGGCTACACCTTC. Protein sequence: CASSLGGDRANLYGYTF.

In its sample, this clone was seen a few times. V and J are TRBV9 and TRBJ2-2; TRBD2 is a possible D gene (5 bases). The germline V and J ends were trimmed by 5 bases and 0 bases, with 14 bases remaining between them. The CDR3 consists of 16 residues. The germline gives CDR1 SGDLS, CDR2 YYNGEE. CDR3 DNA sequence: TGTGCCAGCAGTCGGGGTACGACACCGAACACCGGGGAGCTGTTTTTT. Translated, it gives CASSRGTTPNTGELFF.

The chain has TRBV5-1 and TRBJ1-1, with 7 bases that match TRBD1. The CDR3 sequence is 15 residues long. CDR1 and CDR2 (germline): SGHRS, YFSETQ. The junction had 7 bases not matched to a gene; V was cut back by 1 base and J by 4 bases. The CDR3 region is CASSLPGAGGTEAFF. CDR3 DNA sequence: TGCGCCAGCAGCTTGCCCGGGGCAGGGGGCACTGAAGCTTTCTTT.

This rearrangement joins TRBV5-1 to TRBJ1-2, with D possibly being TRBD1 (5 bases). The CDR3 has 13 residues. Trimming removed 2 bases at V and 8 bases at J, with 13 bases between. CDR1 and CDR2 from the germline V gene are SGHRS and YFSETQ. The CDR3 here is CASSFGGKEGYTF. The DNA for the CDR3 is TGCGCCAGCAGCTTTGGGGGGAAGGAAGGCTACACCTTC. The variable domain in full, completed from reference TRBV5-1 and TRBJ1-2, reads KAGVTQTPRYLIKTRGQQVTLSCSPISGHRSVSWYQQTPGQGLQFLFEYFSETQRNKGNFPGRFSGRQFSNSRSEMNVSTLELGDSALYLCASSFGGKEGYTFGSGTRLTVV.

V gene TRBV4-1 combines with J gene TRBJ1-5; 7 bases match TRBD1. V was pared by 1 base and J by 0 bases, with 15 bases of the junction left unmatched. The CDR3 totals 20 residues. Germline loops: CDR1 MGHRA, CDR2 YSYEKL. CDR3 protein: CASSQGKFGTAMYSNQPQHF. The CDR3 bases are TGCGCCAGCAGCCAAGGAAAGTTTGGGACAGCGATGTATAGCAATCAGCCCCAGCATTTT.

CDR3 coding DNA: TGTGCCAGCTCACCTTCGGTAAGACAGTTCAATGAGCAGTTCTTC. This translates into CASSPSVRQFNEQFF. The rearrangement joins TRBV18 to TRBJ2-1; possibly TRBD1 for D (5 bases). CDR1 KGHSH and CDR2 LQKENI come from the germline V gene. V dropped 3 bases and J dropped 6 bases, with 15 bases sitting between them. The CDR3 length is 15 residues.